The 25 T cell receptor beta chains reported below all come from one sample, sequenced in a study of technical replicates of blood from a few donors. The method was immunoSEQ multiplex PCR; TCRdb's version includes in-frame clones alone and lacks a portion of them. The data contain around 79,000 clones, approximately 91% of them singletons. The sequenced sample was T cells isolated from PBMCs. These receptors were collected from a human donor in good health. Some clones in this sample may be carry-over from other donors' samples.

The rearrangement links TRBV7-8 to TRBJ2-1; possibly TRBD1 for D (5 bases). Trimming stripped 4 bases from V and 7 bases from J, with 11 bases between. Per germline, CDR1 SGHVS and CDR2 FQNEAQ. The CDR3 is 13 amino acids. The CDR3 loop is CASSYRRGNEQFF. DNA for the CDR3: TGTGCCAGCAGCTACCGTAGGGGTAATGAGCAGTTCTTC.

The V gene is TRBV30, the J gene TRBJ2-1; 11 bases fit TRBD2. Germline V lookup: CDR1 GTSNPN, CDR2 SVGIG (reference sequence). The CDR3 contains 13 residues. Germline trimming cut 8 bases from V and 7 bases from J; bases unmatched to any gene: 7. The CDR3 reads CARVAGGRNEQFF. The CDR3 bases are TGTGCCCGAGTAGCGGGAGGGCGGAATGAGCAGTTCTTC. Based on the CDR3 plus reference TRBV30 and TRBJ2-1, the full variable domain is SQTIHQWPATLVQPVGSPLSLECTVEGTSNPNLYWYRQAAGRGLQLLFYSVGIGQISSEVPQNLSASRPQDRQFILSSKKLLLSDSGFYLCARVAGGRNEQFFGPGTRLTVL.

The chain couples TRBV5-4 to TRBJ2-2; TRBD2 agrees at 8 bases. V shed 0 bases and J 0 bases; nucleotides not matched to a gene: 1. This CDR3 is built from 16 residues. The germline gives CDR1 SGHNT, CDR2 YYREEE (reference sequence). CDR3 in amino acids: CASSLVAGSNTGELFF. CDR3 sequence (DNA): TGTGCCAGCAGCTTGGTAGCGGGGTCGAACACCGGGGAGCTGTTTTTT. Full variable domain (missing parts from reference TRBV5-4 and TRBJ2-2): ETGVTQSPTHLIKTRGQQVTLRCSSQSGHNTVSWYQQALGQGPQFIFQYYREEENGRGNFPPRFSGLQFPNYSSELNVNALELDDSALYLCASSLVAGSNTGELFFGEGSRLTVL.

This chain links TRBV19 with TRBJ2-2; the D is unclear. Germline CDR1 LNHDA, CDR2 SQIVND (reference sequence). V gave up 7 bases and J gave up 2 bases, with 11 bases separating them. CDR3 size: 14 residues. CDR3 DNA: TGTGCCAGTAAGGAAGGAGAAAACACCGGGGAGCTGTTTTTT. Translated: CASKEGENTGELFF. Using reference TRBV19 and TRBJ2-2 for the parts outside the CDR3, the full variable domain is DGGITQSPKYLFRKEGQNVTLSCEQNLNHDAMYWYRQDPGQGLRLIYYSQIVNDFQKGDIAEGYSVSREKKESFPLTVTSAQKNPTAFYLCASKEGENTGELFFGEGSRLTVL.

The J gene is TRBJ1-2, the V gene TRBV11-2; tentatively, D is TRBD1 (6 bases). CDR1 is SGHAT and CDR2 is FQNNGV in the germline V gene. The ends were cut back, 5 bases at V and 0 bases at J, with 13 bases in the middle. The CDR3 consists of 15 residues. DNA of the CDR3: TGTGCCAGCAGCCCGAGCAGGGGAGCTAACTATGGCTACACCTTC. As protein: CASSPSRGANYGYTF. Combining the CDR3 with reference TRBV11-2 and TRBJ1-2 gives the whole variable domain EAGVAQSPRYKIIEKRQSVAFWCNPISGHATLYWYQQILGQGPKLLIQFQNNGVVDDSQLPKDRFSAERLKGVDSTLKIQPAKLEDSAVYLCASSPSRGANYGYTFGSGTRLTVV.

This chain links TRBV13 with TRBJ2-7; 7 nucleotides align to TRBD1. There are 16 residues in the CDR3. Trimming removed 0 bases from V and 3 bases from J; junction bases left unmatched: 8. The germline CDR1 and CDR2 sequences are PRHDT and FYEKMQ (reference sequence). The CDR3 DNA follows: TGTGCCAGCAGCTTAGGCCCCGACAGGGTCGACTACGAGCAGTACTTC. Encoded protein: CASSLGPDRVDYEQYF.

The chain is built from TRBV2 and TRBJ2-1; 8 bases are shared with TRBD2. The CDR3 has 15 amino acids. The V gene's germline CDR1 is SNHLY and CDR2 FYNNEI. Losses at the gene ends were 5 bases for V and 0 bases for J; bases not matched to a gene: 3. The CDR3 nucleotides are TGTGCCAGCAGTAAGAGCGGGAGCTCCTACAATGAGCAGTTCTTC. The encoded protein is CASSKSGSSYNEQFF.

The V and J genes are TRBV19 and TRBJ2-7; 7 bases agree with TRBD2. Germline trimming cut 0 bases from V and 0 bases from J; bases unmatched to any gene: 2. CDR1 and CDR2 from the germline V gene are LNHDA and SQIVND (reference sequence). There are 15 residues in the CDR3. The DNA for the CDR3 is TGTGCCAGTAGTATAGAGGGCGGGAGCTCCTACGAGCAGTACTTC. Translation gives CASSIEGGSSYEQYF.

The V and J genes are TRBV4-3 and TRBJ1-4, with unresolved D. This CDR3 spans 15 amino acids. V dropped 0 bases and J dropped 4 bases, with 9 bases sitting between them. Germline-derived CDR1 and CDR2 are LGHNA and YSLEER. For the CDR3, the DNA is TGCGCCAGCAGCCAAGATCGGGGTAATAATGAAAAACTGTTTTTT. This gives the protein CASSQDRGNNEKLFF.

This clone was found once. The chain is built from TRBV7-3 and TRBJ2-1, with a weak D call TRBD2 (6 bases). V lost 1 base and J lost 8, with 18 bases in between. The CDR3 runs to 16 residues. Germline CDR1 SGHTA, CDR2 FQGTGA. CDR3 nucleotide sequence: TGTGCCAGCAGCTTAATGAGGGGACTCTTCGGCGATGAGCAGTTCTTC. It encodes CASSLMRGLFGDEQFF.

The chain employs TRBV30 and TRBJ2-7; the match to TRBD1 covers 9 bases. Germline lookup yields CDR1 GTSNPN and CDR2 SVGIG (reference sequence). The CDR3 covers 13 residues. Losses at the gene ends were 2 bases for V and 5 bases for J; bases not matched to a gene: 4. The chain's CDR3 is CAWSRDRDDEQYF. The CDR3 nucleotides are TGTGCCTGGAGTAGGGACAGGGACGACGAGCAGTACTTC.

V gene TRBV5-1 combines with J gene TRBJ1-2; the D gene is possibly TRBD1 (5 bases). The CDR3 covers 12 residues. Trimming took off 4 bases at V and 8 bases at J, with 12 bases between the two ends. Germline-derived CDR1 and CDR2 are SGHRS and YFSETQ. DNA of the CDR3: TGCGCCAGCAGCCTGACAGACGCCGGCTACACCTTC. It codes for CASSLTDAGYTF.

V gene TRBV7-9 combines with J gene TRBJ2-7, with TRBD1 matching 9 bases. The V segment lost 1 base and the J segment 6 bases; nucleotides outside the gene matches: 10. Germline V gives CDR1 SEHNR, CDR2 FQNEAQ (reference sequence). This CDR3 spans 16 amino acids. CDR3 region: CASSLVGGQGGFEQYF. Written as DNA, the CDR3 is TGTGCCAGCAGCTTAGTGGGGGGACAGGGAGGATTCGAGCAGTACTTC.

The rearrangement links TRBV9 to TRBJ2-1, with 9 nucleotides matching TRBD2. The ends lost 0 bases at V and 4 bases at J; junction bases unmatched: 5. Germline assignment: CDR1 SGDLS and CDR2 YYNGEE. The CDR3 contains 16 residues. The CDR3 region has the DNA TGTGCCAGCAGCGTAGGGCTAGCGGGATCTTACAATGAGCAGTTCTTC. It codes for CASSVGLAGSYNEQFF.

The genes are TRBV5-1 and TRBJ2-3; D possibly corresponds to TRBD2 (5 bases). Trimming cost V 2 bases and J 2 bases, with 15 bases left between them. The CDR3 loop spans 16 amino acids. Germline V gene lookup returns CDR1 SGHRS and CDR2 YFSETQ. This chain's CDR3 is CASSLGRAVLTDTQYF. In DNA form, the CDR3 reads TGCGCCAGCAGCTTAGGGCGAGCGGTCCTCACAGATACGCAGTATTTT.

The gene calls are TRBV7-3 and TRBJ2-1; 8 bases match TRBD2. V was pared by 3 bases and J by 7 bases, with 8 bases of the junction left unmatched. Looked up from germline, CDR1 is SGHTA and CDR2 is FQGTGA. The CDR3 has 15 residues. CDR3 sequence reads: CASSFSGIRGNEQFF. The CDR3 nucleotides are TGTGCCAGCAGCTTTAGCGGGATAAGAGGTAATGAGCAGTTCTTC.

V gene TRBV6-6 combines with J gene TRBJ2-7; D gene ambiguous. This CDR3 comprises 13 residues. In germline, CDR1 is MNHNY, CDR2 SVGAGI (reference sequence). Trimming took 6 bases from V and 3 from J, leaving 12 bases between them. CDR3 coding DNA: TGTGCCAGCAGGCCGGGTTTAAGCTACGAGCAGTACTTC. Amino acids: CASRPGLSYEQYF.

The chain joins TRBV30 to TRBJ2-2, with D uncertain. This CDR3 has 12 amino acids. CDR1 and CDR2 (germline): GTSNPN, SVGIG (reference sequence). The CDR3 nucleotides read TGTGTGAGAAAGACGAACACCGGGGAGCTGTTTTTT. This encodes CVRKTNTGELFF.

The chain employs TRBV19 and TRBJ2-7; a possible D gene is TRBD1 (5 bases). Trimming left V 2 bases short and J 1 base short, with 12 bases between. The CDR3 runs to 15 residues. Germline CDR1 is LNHDA and CDR2 is SQIVND (reference sequence). The CDR3 sequence is CASSIFLGASYEQYF. The CDR3 region has the DNA TGTGCCAGTAGTATATTTTTAGGGGCTTCCTACGAGCAGTACTTC.

This rearrangement joins TRBV28 to TRBJ2-7; 8 bases match TRBD2. This CDR3 region has 12 residues. The V gene's germline CDR1 is MDHEN and CDR2 SYDVKM. The V gene end was trimmed by 6 bases and the J gene end by 6 bases; junction bases not matched to a gene: 4. CDR3 amino acids: CASSSGGREQYF. CDR3 DNA sequence: TGTGCCAGCAGCTCGGGGGGGCGCGAGCAGTACTTC.

V usage is TRBV4-3 and J usage is TRBJ2-7, with a tentative D call TRBD2 (6 bases). The germline gives CDR1 LGHNA, CDR2 YSLEER. The CDR3 totals 15 residues. V was cut by 0 bases and J by 4 bases, with 13 bases left in between. In DNA, the CDR3 is TGCGCCAGCAGCCAAGAGCGGGAAATCAAGTACGAGCAGTACTTC. Amino acids: CASSQEREIKYEQYF.

The V gene is TRBV5-5, the J gene TRBJ1-2; weak D call: TRBD1 (5 bases). Germline values: CDR1 SGHKS, CDR2 YYEKEE (reference sequence). This CDR3 has 13 amino acids. V was clipped by 2 bases and J by 8 bases, with 13 bases between them. The CDR3 region has the DNA TGTGCCAGCAGCTTTCAGGGCTCTTGGGGCTACACCTTC. This codes for CASSFQGSWGYTF. The full variable domain, its missing parts supplied by reference TRBV5-5 and TRBJ1-2, is DAGVTQSPTHLIKTRGQQVTLRCSPISGHKSVSWYQQVLGQGPQFIFQYYEKEERGRGNFPDRFSARQFPNYSSELNVNALLLGDSALYLCASSFQGSWGYTFGSGTRLTVV.

The chain links TRBV29-1 to TRBJ2-5; D remains unclear. The V end lost 6 bases, the J end lost 5 bases, and 19 bases lay between the germline ends. This CDR3 has 14 amino acids. Looked up from germline, CDR1 is SQVTM and CDR2 is ANQGSEA. CDR3 sequence (DNA): TGCAGCGTCGCCCCTTCGTCGGGTCTTGAGACCCAGTACTTC. Translation: CSVAPSSGLETQYF.

This clone was recorded only once. V gene TRBV7-2 combines with J gene TRBJ2-7, with a possible D match to TRBD1 (6 bases). The CDR3 runs to 14 residues. The ends were cut back, 1 base at V and 7 bases at J, with 14 bases in the middle. Germline CDR1 is SGHTA and CDR2 is FQGNSA. The CDR3 loop is CASSLGDPRGEQYF. CDR3 in DNA: TGTGCCAGCAGCTTAGGGGATCCGAGGGGGGAGCAGTACTTC.

The chain carries TRBV7-2 and TRBJ2-1, with D possibly TRBD1 on 6 matching bases. V was trimmed by 3 bases and J by 3 bases, leaving 12 bases between them. Germline assignment: CDR1 SGHTA and CDR2 FQGNSA. The CDR3 sequence is 15 residues long. CDR3 in DNA: TGTGCCAGCAGCTTCAGGGGTGGAAACTACAATGAGCAGTTCTTC. Its protein product is CASSFRGGNYNEQFF.